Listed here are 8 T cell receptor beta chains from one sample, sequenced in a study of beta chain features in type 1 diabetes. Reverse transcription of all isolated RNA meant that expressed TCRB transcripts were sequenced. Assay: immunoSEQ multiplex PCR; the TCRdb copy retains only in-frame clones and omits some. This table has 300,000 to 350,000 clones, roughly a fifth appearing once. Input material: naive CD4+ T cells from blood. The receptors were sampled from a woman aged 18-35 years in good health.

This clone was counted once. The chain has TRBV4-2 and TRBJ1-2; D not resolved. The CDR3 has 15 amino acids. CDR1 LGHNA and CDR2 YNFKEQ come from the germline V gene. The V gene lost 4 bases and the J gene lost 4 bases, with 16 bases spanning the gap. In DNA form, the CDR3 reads TGTGCCAGCAGCCCCCCGGGCGGGAACGGCTATGGCTACACCTTC. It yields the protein CASSPPGGNGYGYTF.

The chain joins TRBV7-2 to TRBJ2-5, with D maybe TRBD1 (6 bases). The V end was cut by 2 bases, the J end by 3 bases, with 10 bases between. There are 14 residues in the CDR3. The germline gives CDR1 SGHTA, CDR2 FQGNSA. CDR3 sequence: CASSLYRAEETQYF. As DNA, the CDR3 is TGTGCCAGCAGCTTATACAGGGCGGAAGAGACCCAGTACTTC.

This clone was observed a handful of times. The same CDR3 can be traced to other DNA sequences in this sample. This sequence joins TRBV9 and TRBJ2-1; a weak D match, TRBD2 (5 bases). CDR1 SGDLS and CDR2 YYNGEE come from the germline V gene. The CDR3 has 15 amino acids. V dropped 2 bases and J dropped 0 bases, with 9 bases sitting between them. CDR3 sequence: CASSVDRGSYNEQFF. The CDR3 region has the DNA TGTGCCAGCAGCGTCGACCGGGGCTCCTACAATGAGCAGTTCTTC. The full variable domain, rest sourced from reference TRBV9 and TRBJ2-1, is DSGVTQTPKHLITATGQRVTLRCSPRSGDLSVYWYQQSLDQGLQFLIQYYNGEERAKGNILERFSAQQFPDLHSELNLSSLELGDSALYFCASSVDRGSYNEQFFGPGTRLTVL.

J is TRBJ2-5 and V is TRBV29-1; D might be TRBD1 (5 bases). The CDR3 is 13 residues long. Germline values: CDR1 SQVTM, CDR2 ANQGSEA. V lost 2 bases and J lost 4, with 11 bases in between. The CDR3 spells CSVESRAGETQYF. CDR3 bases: TGCAGCGTTGAATCCAGGGCAGGAGAGACCCAGTACTTC.

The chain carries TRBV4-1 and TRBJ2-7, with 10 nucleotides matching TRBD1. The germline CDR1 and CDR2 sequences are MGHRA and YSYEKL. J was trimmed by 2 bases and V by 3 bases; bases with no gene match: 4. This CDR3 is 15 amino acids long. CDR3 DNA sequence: TGCGCCAGCAGCCAGCCCGGGACAGGGGCCTACGAGCAGTACTTC. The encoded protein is CASSQPGTGAYEQYF.

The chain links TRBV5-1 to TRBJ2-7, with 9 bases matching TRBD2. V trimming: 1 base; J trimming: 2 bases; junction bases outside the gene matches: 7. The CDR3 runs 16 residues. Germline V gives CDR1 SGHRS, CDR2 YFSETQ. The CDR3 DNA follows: TGCGCCAGCAGCTTGTCTAGCGGGATTAGCACCTACGAGCAGTACTTC. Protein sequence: CASSLSSGISTYEQYF.

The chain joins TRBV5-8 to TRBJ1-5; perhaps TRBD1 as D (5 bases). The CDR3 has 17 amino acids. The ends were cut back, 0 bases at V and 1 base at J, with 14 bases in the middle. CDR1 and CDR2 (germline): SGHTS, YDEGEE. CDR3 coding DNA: TGTGCCAGCAGCTTGGGCGGACGGGGGGGAAGCAATCAGCCCCAGCATTTT. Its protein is CASSLGGRGGSNQPQHF.

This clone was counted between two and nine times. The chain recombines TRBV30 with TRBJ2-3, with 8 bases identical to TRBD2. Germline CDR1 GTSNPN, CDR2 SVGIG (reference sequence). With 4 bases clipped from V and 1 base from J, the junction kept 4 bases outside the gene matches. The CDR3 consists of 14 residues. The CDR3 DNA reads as TGTGCCTGGAAGCGGGAGTTCCGCACAGATACGCAGTATTTT. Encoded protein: CAWKREFRTDTQYF.